This TCR beta chain appears in the sequencing data of a study of T cell repertoires in aging, cancer and after chemotherapy. Study overall: Patients with chronic lymphocytic leukemia were sampled before and after fludarabine- or bendamustine-based chemotherapy. General study results and limits: Compared with age-matched healthy donors, untreated hematological or solid cancer patients showed higher blood TCR clonality.

The template was genomic DNA from peripheral blood, not RNA. Rearranged V-D-J TRB sequences were amplified with a mixed TRB-A/B primer pool. Using its own MiXCR run on the multiplex PCR reads, TCRdb lists one record per CDR3 protein. The table lists several thousand distinct CDR3 sequences, about 32% of them singletons. To note about this clonotype: What it recognizes is unknown.

The source material was blood. The clonotype was recovered from a human donor with a blood cancer. The donor label of this sample is uncertain.

The CDR3 region is CASSLAGAHEQYF. The CDR3 DNA sequence: TGTGCCAGCAGTTTGGCAGGGGCTCACGAGCAGTACTTC. The chain has TRBV12-3 or TRBV12-4 and TRBJ2-7; weak D call: TRBD1 (6 bases). CDR3 length: 13 amino acids. V dropped 3 bases and J dropped 5 bases, with 11 bases sitting between them.